These T cell receptor beta chains were read from a single sample in a study of T cell responses to AZD1222 COVID-19 vaccine. Assay: immunoSEQ multiplex PCR; the TCRdb copy retains only in-frame clones and omits some. The sample contains roughly 110,000 clones, 80% to 95% of which appear only once. The source material was peripheral blood, sampled 28 days after the second AZD1222 dose. These receptors all come from an adult who received the AZD1222 COVID-19 vaccine. Each CDR3 is given without its conserved first and last residue.

TRBV6-4	TRBJ2-2	ASSERPGTGELF
TRBV29-1	TRBJ2-3	SVEGQIFTDTQY
TRBV7-3	TRBJ2-2	ASSYHSLAGENTGELF
TRBV6-5	TRBJ1-5	ASRAYRGHQPQH
TRBV14	TRBJ2-7	ASSAQGYGEQY
TRBV18	TRBJ2-5	ASSPTGGETQY
TRBV7-9	TRBJ1-2	ATLPGTTVPNYGYT
TRBV5-8	TRBJ1-2	ASSLVGEDGYT
TRBV5-8	TRBJ2-5	ASSLVRGFGETQY
TRBV5-8	TRBJ1-1	ASSFPGPTRGTEAF
TRBV5-6	TRBJ2-2	ASSFPNPTGELF
TRBV18	TRBJ2-5	ASSLSEGVYAY
TRBV6-1	TRBJ1-6	ASSIGTSDSPLH
TRBV6-6	TRBJ1-4	ASRTGQGREKLF
TRBV7-7	TRBJ2-5	ASSQALAAQETQY
TRBV9	TRBJ2-1	ASSVGGSSFYEQF
TRBV6-6	TRBJ1-1	ASSRSRDTEAF
TRBV10-3	TRBJ2-3	AISDRGYTDTQY
TRBV7-2	TRBJ2-5	ASSQLWTQY
TRBV19	TRBJ1-2	ASHPPRAYGYT
TRBV7-9	TRBJ1-1	ASSLARLTEAF
TRBV5-4	TRBJ2-3	ASSSPGLAGGPGTDTQY
TRBV30	TRBJ1-6	AWSTGTLSSPLH
TRBV18	TRBJ2-7	ASSPPDIYEQY
TRBV6-6	TRBJ2-7	ASRSGGYEQY
TRBV3-1/TRBV3-2	TRBJ1-1	ASSQDTGPNTEAF
TRBV6-4	TRBJ2-2	ASRETSGGRTGELF
TRBV4-2	TRBJ2-1	ASSQDKGLAGGPGSNEQF